This T cell receptor (beta chain) was profiled in a study of Ad26.COV2.S vaccination and SARS-CoV-2 variants. This table comes from immunoSEQ multiplex PCR, and its TCRdb copy is limited to in-frame clones, with some not included. The data show approximately 340,000 clones, approximately 85% seen once. Documented treatment: 15 to 20 received Ad26.COV2.S at low or high dose, single or two shots; roughly 5 received placebo; per-sample allocation not given. Vaccine and placebo recipients were sampled on day 63 after the first injection. Unmatched junction bases numbered 12, after V lost 5 bases and J lost 8 bases. The CDR3 is made up of 15 amino acids. CDR1 and CDR2 from the germline V gene are GTSNPN and SVGIG (reference sequence).

The V call is TRBV30, the J call TRBJ1-6, with 7 bases aligning to TRBD1. The receptor was derived from a person between 18 and 59 years old who received the Ad26.COV2.S COVID-19 vaccine or a placebo. Sequenced material: peripheral blood, taken in a trial of Ad26.COV2.S vaccine versus placebo. CDR3 DNA sequence: TGTGCCTGGGCCCCAAACCCAGGGGGTTATTCACCCCTCCACTTT. Its protein product is CAWAPNPGGYSPLHF.